This is a list of T cell receptor beta chains from one sample in a study of beta chain features in type 1 diabetes. The repertoire was sequenced with immunoSEQ multiplex PCR; TCRdb's copy has only in-frame clones and lacks some. The table has approximately 260,000 clones, roughly 20% seen once; the top ten hold less than 0.03%. Input material: naive CD4+ T cells from blood. Receptors were obtained from a woman aged 40-49 years with type 1 diabetes. The CDR3 runs from the conserved cysteine through the conserved F or W.

TRBJ1-1 TRBV18 CASSLGGADTEAFF
TRBJ2-2 TRBV5-1 CASSVDSQVSTGELFF
TRBJ2-1 TRBV4-1 CASSHPGTGAYNEQFF
TRBJ1-2 TRBV4-2 CASSQEGSGANYGYTF
TRBJ2-1 TRBV6-5 CASRNPRGYEQFF
TRBJ2-1 TRBV2 CASSAEGQDYNEQFF
TRBJ1-1 TRBV29-1 CSVGYRPMNTEAFF
TRBJ1-4 TRBV7-9 CASSLARSNEKLFF
TRBJ1-6 TRBV4-1 CASSRTGERDSPLHF
TRBJ2-3 TRBV6-5 CASSWSSMGEGDTQYF
TRBJ1-1 TRBV14 CASSQYSGTEAFF
TRBJ1-5 TRBV4-2 CASSQGESQPQHF
TRBJ2-5 TRBV7-6 CASSLEGQGETQYF
TRBJ1-6 TRBV2 CASREQSGSPLHF
TRBJ1-5 TRBV30 CAWSQGEYQPQHF
TRBJ1-1 TRBV28 CASSFEGATEAFF
TRBJ1-2 TRBV29-1 CSSDRDGGYTF
TRBJ2-1 TRBV30 CAWSVLGLAGVSEQFF
TRBJ2-1 TRBV2 CASSPGLGGNEQFF
TRBJ1-5 TRBV2 CASKVQGEQPQHF
TRBJ1-5 TRBV5-6 CASSGPGGASNQPQHF
TRBJ2-7 TRBV5-1 CASSPKDRTYEQYF
TRBJ2-7 TRBV2 CASSEGTGFYEQYF
TRBJ2-1 TRBV6-6 CASSPGGNPFDEQFF
TRBJ2-5 TRBV5-1 CASSLADSQETQYF
TRBJ2-1 TRBV30 CAWVPGGGIYNEQFF
TRBJ2-1 TRBV4-3 CASSQDGGGANEQFF
TRBJ1-5 TRBV15 CATSRPVGTGGDQPQHF
TRBJ2-7 TRBV2 CASRGQGTYEQYF
TRBJ1-1 TRBV29-1 CSAMEAEAFF
TRBJ2-1 TRBV29-1 CSVVGLKSSYNEQFF
TRBJ2-3 TRBV27 CASRRRPPGDTQYF
TRBJ1-3 TRBV28 CASTGGGGNTIYF
TRBJ2-7 TRBV7-6 CASSLALAGAEQYF
TRBJ2-6 TRBV19 CASSSDNSGANVLTF
TRBJ2-1 TRBV7-2 CASTSGVSYNEQFF
TRBJ2-3 TRBV25-1 CASGAASTDTQYF
TRBJ1-5 TRBV29-1 CSVVIGGYGNQPQHF
TRBJ2-1 TRBV18 CASSSDRGQFF
TRBJ1-5 TRBV15 CATSRRQGGNQPQHF